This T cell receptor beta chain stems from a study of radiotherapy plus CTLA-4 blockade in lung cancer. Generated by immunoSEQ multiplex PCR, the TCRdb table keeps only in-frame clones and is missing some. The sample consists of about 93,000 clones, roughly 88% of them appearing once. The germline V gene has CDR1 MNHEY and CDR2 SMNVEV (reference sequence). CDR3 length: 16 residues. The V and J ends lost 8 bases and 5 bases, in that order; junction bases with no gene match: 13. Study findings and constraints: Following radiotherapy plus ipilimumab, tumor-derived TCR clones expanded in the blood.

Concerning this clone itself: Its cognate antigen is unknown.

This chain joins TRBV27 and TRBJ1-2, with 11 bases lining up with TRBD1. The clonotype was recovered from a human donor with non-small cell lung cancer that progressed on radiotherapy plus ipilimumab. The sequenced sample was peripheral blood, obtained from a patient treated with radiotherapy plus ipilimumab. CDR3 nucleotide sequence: TGTGCCAGCGGCATAGACGGGACAGGGGGACTATATGGCTACACCTTC. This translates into CASGIDGTGGLYGYTF.